The 17 T cell receptor beta chains in this list originate from one sample, sequenced in a study of T cell repertoires in cytomegalovirus infection. TCRdb redid the calling of the reads with MiXCR, one entry per CDR3 protein. The sample yields roughly 150,000 distinct CDR3 sequences, approximately 17% seen once. Material: CD8+ T cells from PBMCs. These receptors came from a human donor in good health (CMV status not recorded). Some clones in this sample may be carry-over from other donors' samples.

The gene calls are TRBV7-9 and TRBJ2-7; maybe TRBD2 (6 bases). Trimming shortened V by 2 bases and J by 2 bases, and 10 bases separated the two germline ends. The germline V gene encodes CDR1 SEHNR and CDR2 FQNEAQ (reference sequence). This CDR3 has 14 residues. The CDR3 DNA is TGTGCCAGCAGCTTATACGGGAGTCCCTACGAGCAGTACTTC. Translating gives CASSLYGSPYEQYF.

The chain combines TRBV29-1 with TRBJ2-7; D may be TRBD1 or TRBD2 (5 bases each). The CDR3 runs 13 residues. With 2 bases removed from V and 3 bases from J, the gap between germline ends came to 11 bases. Per germline, CDR1 SQVTM and CDR2 ANQGSEA. This CDR3 is CSVEPGRGYEQYF. The DNA for the CDR3 is TGCAGCGTTGAACCGGGACGGGGCTACGAGCAGTACTTC.

V and J are TRBV5-1 and TRBJ2-7; D remains ambiguous. The germline V and J ends were trimmed by 1 base and 1 base, with 9 bases remaining between them. This CDR3 is built from 14 residues. The germline gives CDR1 SGHRS, CDR2 YFSETQ. The DNA of the CDR3 is TGCGCCAGCAGCTTGAACCTGGGGTCCTACGAGCAGTACTTC. Amino acids: CASSLNLGSYEQYF.

This clonotype was seen at least ten times. The chain recombines TRBV7-2 with TRBJ2-7; 12 nucleotides align to TRBD1. Germline V lookup: CDR1 SGHTA, CDR2 FQGNSA. Trimming took 5 bases from V and 2 from J; bases not matched to a gene: 4. This CDR3 region has 15 residues. The CDR3, as DNA: TGTGCCAGCAGCAGCGGGACAGGGGGCGCCTACGAGCAGTACTTC. Protein product: CASSSGTGGAYEQYF.

This clonotype was observed a few times. V and J are TRBV7-3 and TRBJ2-1, with 11 bases lining up with TRBD2. The V gene end was trimmed by 2 bases and the J gene end by 9 bases; junction bases not matched to a gene: 6. The CDR3 has 15 residues. Germline lookup yields CDR1 SGHTA and CDR2 FQGTGA. CDR3 sequence reads: CASSLVTSGVGEQFF. The CDR3, as DNA: TGTGCCAGCAGCTTAGTGACTAGCGGGGTAGGTGAGCAGTTCTTC.

This chain uses TRBV7-9 with TRBJ2-1; D gene ambiguous. Trimming shortened V by 4 bases and J by 5 bases, and 12 bases separated the two germline ends. CDR1 is SEHNR and CDR2 is FQNEAQ in the germline V gene (reference sequence). The CDR3 runs to 14 residues. As DNA, the CDR3 is TGTGCCAGCAGCTCCTACAGTGAGGACAATGAGCAGTTCTTC. Translation gives CASSSYSEDNEQFF.

The chain links TRBV28 to TRBJ2-1; D ambiguous. The CDR3 extends over 16 amino acids. CDR1 is MDHEN, CDR2 SYDVKM, per germline. The V gene lost 6 bases and the J gene lost 7 bases, with 22 bases spanning the gap. The chain's CDR3 is CASREPLGILDNEQFF. The CDR3, as DNA: TGTGCCAGCAGAGAGCCTCTAGGCATACTCGATAATGAGCAGTTCTTC.

The chain links TRBV7-2 to TRBJ2-5; D perhaps matches TRBD1 (5 bases). The CDR3 has 13 residues. The germline V gene encodes CDR1 SGHTA and CDR2 FQGNSA. V was clipped by 5 bases and J by 4 bases, with 11 bases between them. CDR3 amino acids: CASSLTDIETQYF. The CDR3 coding sequence is TGTGCCAGCAGCCTGACAGATATAGAGACCCAGTACTTC.

This clonotype occurred many times. This chain joins TRBV28 and TRBJ1-4; no clear D. Trimming shortened V by 3 bases and J by 7 bases, and 3 bases separated the two germline ends. The CDR3 length is 11 residues. CDR1 is MDHEN, CDR2 SYDVKM, per germline. In DNA, the CDR3 is TGTGCCAGCAGTTTTAGTGAAAAACTGTTTTTT. Translated: CASSFSEKLFF.

The sample holds a few counts of this clonotype. The rearrangement uses TRBV27 and TRBJ2-7, with D possibly matching TRBD2 (6 bases). V dropped 0 bases and J dropped 3 bases, with 6 bases sitting between them. CDR1 is MNHEY, CDR2 SMNVEV, per germline (reference sequence). CDR3 length: 13 residues. The CDR3 region is CASSLSSGYEQYF. CDR3 in DNA: TGTGCCAGCAGTTTATCTAGCGGCTACGAGCAGTACTTC.

This clonotype was seen a handful of times. This chain joins TRBV6-2 or TRBV6-3 and TRBJ2-7; possible D gene TRBD2, 6 bases. CDR3 length: 14 residues. V was pared by 10 bases and J by 3 bases, with 19 bases between. CDR1 and CDR2 from the germline V gene are MNHEY and SVGEGT. The CDR3 DNA follows: TGTGCCACCTTATCGACTAGGGCGTTCTACGAGCAGTACTTC. Amino acid sequence: CATLSTRAFYEQYF.

The chain carries TRBV7-2 and TRBJ2-5; 9 nucleotides agree with TRBD2. In germline, CDR1 is SGHTA, CDR2 FQGNSA. The trim removed 1 base at V and 5 bases at J, leaving 11 bases unmatched. The CDR3 loop spans 17 amino acids. The CDR3 is CASSLEAASGRSETQYF. The CDR3, as DNA: TGTGCCAGCAGCTTAGAGGCTGCGAGCGGGAGGTCGGAGACCCAGTACTTC.

This clonotype was seen more than once but under ten times. The V call is TRBV6-2 or TRBV6-3, the J call TRBJ2-3; tentatively, D is TRBD2 (5 bases). The CDR3 spans 14 residues. V dropped 6 bases and J dropped 1 base, with 11 bases sitting between them. CDR1 is MNHEY and CDR2 is SVGEGT in the germline V gene. CDR3 DNA sequence: TGTGCCAGCAGCCTTGAGAGGGGCACAGATACGCAGTATTTT. It is translated as CASSLERGTDTQYF.

In this sample, this clonotype turned up a few times. V and J are TRBV6-5 and TRBJ2-3; no reliable D call. Germline-derived CDR1 and CDR2 are MNHEY and SVGAGI. This CDR3 spans 13 amino acids. V was clipped by 0 bases and J by 3 bases, with 4 bases between them. CDR3 bases: TGTGCCAGCAGTTACTCCATGACAGATACGCAGTATTTT. This encodes CASSYSMTDTQYF.

This clonotype has only a few counts. V usage is TRBV4-3 and J usage is TRBJ2-7, with 12 bases lining up with TRBD2. The J segment lost 0 bases and the V segment lost 3 bases, leaving 9 bases of the junction unmatched. The length of the CDR3 is 18 residues. CDR1 and CDR2 from the germline V gene are LGHNA and YSLEER. Here the CDR3 DNA reads TGCGCCAGCAGCCATGCCCGGACTAGCGGGGATAGCTCCTACGAGCAGTACTTC. It encodes CASSHARTSGDSSYEQYF.

The chain is built from TRBV9 and TRBJ2-7; D is uncertain. Deletions cut 0 bases from V and 1 base from J, with 14 bases between. The germline V gene has CDR1 SGDLS and CDR2 YYNGEE. This CDR3 has 16 residues. The CDR3 bases are TGTGCCAGCAGCGTAGGGTTCAGGAACTATTCCTACGAGCAGTACTTC. Its protein is CASSVGFRNYSYEQYF.

The CDR3: CSAMGHNARGYTF. Written as DNA, the CDR3 is TGCAGTGCTATGGGACACAACGCCCGGGGCTACACCTTC. The rearrangement links TRBV20-1 to TRBJ1-2; weak D call: TRBD1 (6 bases). Germline loops: CDR1 DFQATT, CDR2 SNEGSKA (reference sequence). Trimming shortened V by 4 bases and J by 8 bases, and 17 bases separated the two germline ends. This CDR3 spans 13 amino acids.